A selection of T cell receptor beta chains follows, all from one sample in a study of cytomegalovirus exposure and HLA in healthy donors. Profiling relied on immunoSEQ multiplex PCR, and the TCRdb table lists in-frame clones only, not all of them. The sample lists 200,000 to 250,000 clones, approximately 88% occurring once. Sequencing was performed on PBMCs. The receptors stem from a woman in her twenties or thirties in good health and CMV-seropositive. Each CDR3 is given without its conserved first and last residue. The order of the fields is V gene, clone size, CDR3 protein. Size is stated for part of the rows, as once, few or many counts, or as a class when the clone is expanded.

v_call: TRBV11-3
clone_size: NA
cdr3_aa: ASSIRQVATNEKLF

v_call: TRBV6-5
clone_size: NA
cdr3_aa: ASSRYGENTEAF

v_call: TRBV7-6
clone_size: NA
cdr3_aa: ASSLGSGDEQY

v_call: TRBV18
clone_size: NA
cdr3_aa: ASSPSGGTETQY

v_call: TRBV18
clone_size: few
cdr3_aa: ASSLSSGYTEAF

v_call: TRBV7-6
clone_size: NA
cdr3_aa: ASTPGTSQLNEQF

v_call: TRBV6-5
clone_size: NA
cdr3_aa: ASSYGLGTEAF

v_call: TRBV12-5
clone_size: NA
cdr3_aa: ASGHGFGMNTEAF

v_call: TRBV6-1
clone_size: few
cdr3_aa: ASSVIQGAQETQY

v_call: TRBV30
clone_size: NA
cdr3_aa: AWSVYSGNTIY

v_call: TRBV11-3
clone_size: NA
cdr3_aa: ASRHEVSNEQF

v_call: TRBV10-1
clone_size: few
cdr3_aa: ASSESNQPQH

v_call: TRBV11-3
clone_size: NA
cdr3_aa: ASSKLGRDESYEQY

v_call: TRBV6-1
clone_size: NA
cdr3_aa: ASTAGGYEQY

v_call: TRBV6-1
clone_size: once
cdr3_aa: ASSDFQGSFYEQY

v_call: TRBV2
clone_size: NA
cdr3_aa: ASNLESGLEQY

v_call: TRBV4-1
clone_size: NA
cdr3_aa: ASSQRRGGDGIETQY

v_call: TRBV27
clone_size: NA
cdr3_aa: ASSFRSGANVLT

v_call: TRBV27
clone_size: NA
cdr3_aa: ASRPGDFEKLF

v_call: TRBV27
clone_size: few
cdr3_aa: ASSQGNQPQH